Below, one T cell receptor (beta chain) is given with its context. As yet, its antigen is unknown. The CDR3 covers 12 residues. CDR1 is GTSNPN and CDR2 is SVGIG in the germline V gene (reference sequence). V lost 5 bases to trimming and J lost 5 bases, with 12 bases between them. Quantitative 5'-RACE was performed with molecular barcodes, and it yielded the TCR beta libraries. TCRdb re-called the 5' RACE reads through MiXCR, storing one row per CDR3 protein. The data show approximately 540,000 distinct CDR3 sequences, 10% to 15% seen once. The data originate from a study of CD8 T cells in ankylosing spondylitis. Findings and caveats of the study: Disease-linked clones bore a CD8+ phenotype and were relatively rare in peripheral blood. Characteristic, it appeared, of ankylosing spondylitis blood was a TCR beta motif of seven or eight highly homologous variants. Researchers reportedly found disease-linked clones significantly enriched in matched ankylosing spondylitis synovial fluid. Prior work had noted some motif variants in reactive arthritis blood and synovial fluid.

The receptor was derived from a male donor with ankylosing spondylitis. The specimen sequenced was blood, either unsorted or a sorted T cell fraction (not recorded which). The chain joins TRBV30 to TRBJ2-5; no reliable D call. This CDR3 is CAWGRRTETQYF. The CDR3 nucleotides are TGTGCCTGGGGGCGGCGTACGGAGACCCAGTACTTC.